The clone carrying this T cell receptor beta chain was counted many times. Its antigen is currently unknown. This sample was taken from a study of CD8 T cells in ankylosing spondylitis. Study results and caveats: Matched ankylosing spondylitis synovial fluid reportedly showed significant enrichment of disease-linked clones.

Generation of TCR beta libraries employed quantitative 5'-RACE incorporating molecular barcodes. TCRdb itself ran the 5' RACE reads through MiXCR, one entry per CDR3 protein. The sample contains fewer than 250,000 distinct CDR3 sequences, over 9.5% of which appear only once. CDR3 length equals 13 residues. Trimming cost V 3 bases and J 3 bases, with 8 bases left between them. Looked up from germline, CDR1 is SNHLY and CDR2 is FYNNEI. The gene calls are TRBV2 and TRBJ1-1; D is uncertain. The clonotype originates from a male donor with ankylosing spondylitis or in good health (not recorded which). The sequenced sample was blood, either unsorted or a sorted T cell fraction (not recorded which). CDR3 DNA: TGTGCCAGCAGTGAGGAGCGGGACACTGAAGCTTTCTTT. This sequence encodes CASSEERDTEAFF. The full variable domain, its missing parts supplied by reference TRBV2 and TRBJ1-1, is EPEVTQTPSHQVTQMGQEVILRCVPISNHLYFYWYRQILGQKVEFLVSFYNNEISEKSEIFDDQFSVERPDGSNFTLKIRSTKLEDSAMYFCASSEERDTEAFFGQGTRLTVV.